The 19 T cell receptor beta chains below come from one sample, sequenced in a study of long-term antiretroviral therapy in people with HIV. Survey-level immunoSEQ v3.0 assays were run. Profiled with immunoSEQ multiplex PCR; TCRdb holds only in-frame clones, not every one. The table includes roughly 34,000 clones, about 76% detected once. The sequencing here drew on unsorted PBMCs, taken 1.9 years after starting antiretroviral therapy. The receptors were gathered from a man aged 18 to 35 with HIV.

The V call is TRBV11-2, the J call TRBJ1-1; D is uncertain. This CDR3 comprises 13 residues. V lost 5 bases and J lost 5, with 12 bases in between. The germline CDR1 and CDR2 sequences are SGHAT and FQNNGV. The CDR3 DNA follows: TGTGCCAGCAGCCATGCTGGAGGGACTGAAGCTTTCTTT. It translates to CASSHAGGTEAFF.

This chain links TRBV19 with TRBJ2-5, with 8 bases aligning to TRBD1. The V gene end was trimmed by 4 bases and the J gene end by 5 bases; junction bases not matched to a gene: 9. Germline CDR1 reads LNHDA; CDR2 reads SQIVND (reference sequence). The CDR3 spans 15 residues. The CDR3 DNA is TGTGCCAGTAGTAGAACCGGACAGGGCGACGAGACCCAGTACTTC. Translation gives CASSRTGQGDETQYF.

This clone was counted between two and nine times. This chain joins TRBV11-2 and TRBJ2-1; unclear D gene. Per the germline V gene, CDR1 is SGHAT and CDR2 is FQNNGV. Trimming left V 0 bases short and J 7 bases short, with 13 bases between. This CDR3 region has 15 residues. CDR3 DNA: TGTGCCAGCAGCTTAGAGTCGCAGTTAGGTAATGAGCAGTTCTTC. Translating gives CASSLESQLGNEQFF.

The rearrangement links TRBV2 to TRBJ2-3; D uncertain. CDR1 is SNHLY, CDR2 FYNNEI, per germline. The V gene lost 4 bases and the J gene lost 4 bases, with 9 bases spanning the gap. The CDR3 consists of 13 residues. The CDR3, as DNA: TGTGCCAGCAGTGGGGAAGCCTCAGATACGCAGTATTTT. Protein sequence: CASSGEASDTQYF.

The chain has TRBV6-1 and TRBJ2-6, with 8 bases that match TRBD1. The germline CDR1 and CDR2 sequences are MNHNS and SASEGT. The CDR3 is 15 amino acids. The trim removed 8 bases at V and 2 bases at J, leaving 5 bases unmatched. CDR3 amino acids: CASLTGQAGANVLTF. The DNA for the CDR3 is TGTGCCAGCTTGACGGGACAGGCTGGGGCCAACGTCCTGACTTTC.

The V and J genes are TRBV11-1 and TRBJ2-3; D might be TRBD2 (5 bases). Trimming removed 2 bases from V and 8 bases from J, with 14 bases in between. The CDR3 spans 14 residues. Germline CDR1 is SGHAT and CDR2 is FQDESV (reference sequence). CDR3 nucleotides: TGTGCCAGCAGCTTATCCGGACCTAGCATTACGCAGTATTTT. It specifies CASSLSGPSITQYF.

This chain uses TRBV30 with TRBJ1-5, with D possibly TRBD1 on 6 matching bases. Trimming stripped 5 bases from V and 7 bases from J, with 15 bases between. The CDR3 length is 13 residues. CDR1 is GTSNPN, CDR2 SVGIG, per germline (reference sequence). This CDR3 is CAWGTGTNQPQHF. The CDR3 DNA reads TGTGCCTGGGGAACAGGGACCAACCAGCCCCAGCATTTT. Complete variable domain (other parts from reference TRBV30 and TRBJ1-5): SQTIHQWPATLVQPVGSPLSLECTVEGTSNPNLYWYRQAAGRGLQLLFYSVGIGQISSEVPQNLSASRPQDRQFILSSKKLLLSDSGFYLCAWGTGTNQPQHFGDGTRLSIL.

V and J are TRBV19 and TRBJ1-2; D is ambiguous. V lost 5 bases and J 2 bases, leaving 9 bases between the germline ends. CDR1 and CDR2 (germline): LNHDA, SQIVND (reference sequence). The CDR3 runs 13 residues. As DNA, the CDR3 is TGTGCCAGTAGTTGGACGGAAAACTATGGCTACACCTTC. This gives the protein CASSWTENYGYTF.

As for this clone: An end of the junction does not agree with germline; a read error may underlie this. This sequence joins TRBV7-7 and TRBJ2-2, with D perhaps TRBD1 or TRBD2 (5 bases each). This CDR3 spans 17 amino acids. The V gene's germline CDR1 is SSHAT and CDR2 FNYEAQ (reference sequence). DNA of the CDR3: TGTGCTAGCAGCCGAGGGGTCCTCGGTATTGGGACCGGGGAGCTGTTTTTT. Translation gives CASSRGVLGIGTGELFF.

The chain carries TRBV5-6 and TRBJ2-1, with D possibly being TRBD2 (6 bases). The V end lost 2 bases, the J end lost 4 bases, and 10 bases lay between the germline ends. The CDR3 is 14 residues long. Germline lookup yields CDR1 SGHDT and CDR2 YYEEEE. CDR3 region: CASSLRGLYNEQFF. Written as DNA, the CDR3 is TGTGCCAGCAGCTTAAGGGGACTTTACAATGAGCAGTTCTTC.

The rearrangement uses TRBV7-6 and TRBJ1-5; D ambiguous. The V gene lost 2 bases and the J gene lost 5 bases, with 7 bases spanning the gap. The germline V gene has CDR1 SGHVS and CDR2 FNYEAQ. The CDR3 totals 13 residues. CDR3: CASSLSSYQPQHF. The CDR3 nucleotides are TGTGCCAGCAGCTTAAGCAGTTATCAGCCCCAGCATTTT.

This chain connects TRBV28 to TRBJ2-7, with 8 nucleotides matching TRBD2. Germline V gives CDR1 MDHEN, CDR2 SYDVKM. The CDR3 has 15 residues. The trim removed 2 bases at V and 2 bases at J, leaving 5 bases unmatched. CDR3 sequence: CASSLNTGGPYEQYF. The CDR3 region has the DNA TGTGCCAGCAGTTTAAATACGGGAGGGCCCTACGAGCAGTACTTC.

The V and J genes are TRBV4-1 and TRBJ2-5; tentatively, D is TRBD2 (5 bases). Germline V gene data show CDR1 as MGHRA and CDR2 as YSYEKL. The V gene lost 2 bases and the J gene lost 1 base, with 20 bases spanning the gap. The CDR3 runs to 18 residues. The CDR3 loop is CASSQIRVWLACQETQYF. Here the CDR3 DNA reads TGCGCCAGCAGCCAAATCAGAGTCTGGTTAGCGTGCCAAGAGACCCAGTACTTC.

This chain links TRBV5-1 with TRBJ1-1; no clear D. Germline V gene lookup returns CDR1 SGHRS and CDR2 YFSETQ. Trimming took 0 bases from V and 11 from J, leaving 17 bases between them. The CDR3 is 14 residues long. CDR3 bases: TGCGCCAGCAGCTTGGATGTCGGGTTCCCCGCGGCTTTCTTT. This codes for CASSLDVGFPAAFF.

This chain uses TRBV30 with TRBJ1-2, with D possibly matching TRBD1 (5 bases). This CDR3 is 13 amino acids long. V lost 3 bases, J lost 8 bases, and 16 bases lay in between. From germline, CDR1 is GTSNPN and CDR2 SVGIG (reference sequence). The CDR3 coding sequence is TGTGCCTGGAGGGAGGGGCTTCGACGGGGCTACACCTTC. It encodes CAWREGLRRGYTF.

This sequence joins TRBV9 and TRBJ1-5; D gene unclear. Looked up from germline, CDR1 is SGDLS and CDR2 is YYNGEE. This CDR3 contains 15 residues. V lost 0 bases and J 5 bases, leaving 12 bases between the germline ends. The CDR3 reads CASSVDPGPDQPQHF. CDR3 DNA: TGTGCCAGCAGCGTAGACCCTGGGCCAGATCAGCCCCAGCATTTT.

The chain uses TRBV9 and TRBJ1-6, with 9 bases that match TRBD1. With 4 bases clipped from V and 10 bases from J, the junction kept 6 bases outside the gene matches. The length of the CDR3 is 14 residues. CDR1 and CDR2 from the germline V gene are SGDLS and YYNGEE. Here the CDR3 reads CASSTGTGRSPLHF. CDR3 in DNA: TGTGCCAGCAGCACAGGGACAGGGAGGTCACCCCTCCACTTT.

The rearrangement links TRBV6-1 to TRBJ2-7; D is ambiguous. The CDR3 runs to 15 residues. V lost 1 base to trimming and J lost 2 bases, with 12 bases between them. CDR1 and CDR2 (germline): MNHNS, SASEGT. The DNA for the CDR3 is TGTGCCAGCAGTGAAGAATTTGCCAGCACCTACGAGCAGTACTTC. The encoded protein is CASSEEFASTYEQYF.

With respect to this clone: Other DNA sequences in the same sample also yield this CDR3. The rearrangement joins TRBV28 to TRBJ1-6; perhaps TRBD1 as D (5 bases). V was shortened by 1 base and J by 6 bases, with 16 bases between the two germline ends. The CDR3 length is 17 residues. Germline assignment: CDR1 MDHEN and CDR2 SYDVKM. The CDR3 protein is CASSLFLGQGVNSPLHF. In nucleotides, the CDR3 is TGTGCCAGCAGTTTATTTTTGGGGCAGGGTGTTAATTCACCCCTCCACTTT.